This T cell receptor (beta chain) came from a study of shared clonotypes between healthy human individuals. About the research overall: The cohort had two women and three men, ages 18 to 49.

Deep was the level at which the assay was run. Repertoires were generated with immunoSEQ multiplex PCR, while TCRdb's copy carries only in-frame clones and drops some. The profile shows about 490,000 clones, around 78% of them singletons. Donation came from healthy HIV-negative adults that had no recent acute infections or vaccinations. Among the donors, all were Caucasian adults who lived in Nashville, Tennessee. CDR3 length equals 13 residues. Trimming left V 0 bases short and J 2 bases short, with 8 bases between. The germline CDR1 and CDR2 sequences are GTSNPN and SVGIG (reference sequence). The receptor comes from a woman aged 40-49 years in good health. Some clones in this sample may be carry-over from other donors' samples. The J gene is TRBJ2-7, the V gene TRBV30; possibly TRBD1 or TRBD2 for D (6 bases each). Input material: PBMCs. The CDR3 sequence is CAWSVEGAYEQYF. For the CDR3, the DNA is TGTGCCTGGAGTGTGGAGGGGGCCTACGAGCAGTACTTC.